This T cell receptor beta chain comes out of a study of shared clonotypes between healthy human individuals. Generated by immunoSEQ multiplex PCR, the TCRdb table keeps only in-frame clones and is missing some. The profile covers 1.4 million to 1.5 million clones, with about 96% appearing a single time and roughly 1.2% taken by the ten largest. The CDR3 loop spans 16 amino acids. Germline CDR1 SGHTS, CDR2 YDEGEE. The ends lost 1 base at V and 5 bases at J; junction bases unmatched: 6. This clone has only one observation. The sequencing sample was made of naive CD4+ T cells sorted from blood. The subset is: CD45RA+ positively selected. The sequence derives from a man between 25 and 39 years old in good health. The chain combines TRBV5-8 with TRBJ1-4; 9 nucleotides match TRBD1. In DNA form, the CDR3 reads TGTGCCAGCAGCTTGCACCCGGGACAGGGAAATGAAAAACTGTTTTTT. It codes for CASSLHPGQGNEKLFF.